This T cell receptor beta chain was recorded in a study of regulatory T cells in long-lasting Graves disease. The germline V gene has CDR1 LNHDA and CDR2 SQIVND (reference sequence). The CDR3 totals 16 residues. The V and J ends lost 5 bases and 6 bases, in that order; junction bases with no gene match: 8. Time point of the sample: newly diagnosed GD, antithyroid drugs for less than 3 months. The TCR library was made from RNA extracted from PBMCs. Library construction for TCR beta used iRepertoire HTBI primers and Arm-PCR of CDR3 regions. The authors' processing: Identification across samples found 50 to 80 TRBV and about 15 TRBJ segments. TCRdb reprocessed the multiplex PCR reads via MiXCR and lists one record per CDR3 protein. TCRdb's processing, not the authors' own work, is the source of the V and J calls. The sample has approximately 440,000 distinct CDR3 sequences, 15% to 20% seen once; the top ten hold about 12%.

Another study also made use of these data, one on T cells in Graves' hyperthyroidism and ophthalmopathy. That publication notes: Carried out on the TCR CDR3, a first-round RT-PCR used the HTBI primer set. Ophthalmopathy stood apart from stable hyperthyroidism in a 13 V-J model.

The V gene is TRBV19, the J gene TRBJ2-2; TRBD1 matches at 11 bases. The sequence derives from a man aged 35 to 55 with Graves disease. This material consisted of peripheral blood mononuclear cells (PBMCs), taken at new diagnosis, from a patient treated with antithyroid drugs. For the CDR3, the DNA is TGTGCCAGTAGTCTAGGACAGGGGGCGATAGCCGGGGAGCTGTTTTTT. Translation: CASSLGQGAIAGELFF.